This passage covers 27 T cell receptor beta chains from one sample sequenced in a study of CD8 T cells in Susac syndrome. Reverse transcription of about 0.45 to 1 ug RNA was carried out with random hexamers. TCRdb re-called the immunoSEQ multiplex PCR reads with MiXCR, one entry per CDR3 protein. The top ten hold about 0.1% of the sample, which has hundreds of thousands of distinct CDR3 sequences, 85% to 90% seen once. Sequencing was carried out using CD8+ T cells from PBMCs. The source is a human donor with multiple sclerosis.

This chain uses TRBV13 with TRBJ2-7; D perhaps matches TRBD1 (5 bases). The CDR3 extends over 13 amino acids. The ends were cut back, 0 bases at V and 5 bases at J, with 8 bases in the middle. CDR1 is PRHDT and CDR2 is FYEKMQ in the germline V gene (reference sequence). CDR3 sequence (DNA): TGTGCCAGCAGCTTAGGGGACACTGACGAGCAGTACTTC. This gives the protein CASSLGDTDEQYF.

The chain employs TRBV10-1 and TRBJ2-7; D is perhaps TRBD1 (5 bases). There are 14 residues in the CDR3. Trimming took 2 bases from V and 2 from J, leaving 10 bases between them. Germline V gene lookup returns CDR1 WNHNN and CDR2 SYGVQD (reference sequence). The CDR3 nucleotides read TGCGCCAGCAGTGAGAATCAGGGAACCTACGAGCAGTACTTC. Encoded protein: CASSENQGTYEQYF.

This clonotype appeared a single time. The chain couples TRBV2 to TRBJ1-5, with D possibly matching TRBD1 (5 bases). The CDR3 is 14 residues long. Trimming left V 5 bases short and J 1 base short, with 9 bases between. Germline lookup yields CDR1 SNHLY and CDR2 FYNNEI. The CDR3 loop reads CASSRWGSNQPQHF. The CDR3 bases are TGTGCCAGCAGTAGATGGGGCAGCAATCAGCCCCAGCATTTT. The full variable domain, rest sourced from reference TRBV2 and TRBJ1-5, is EPEVTQTPSHQVTQMGQEVILRCVPISNHLYFYWYRQILGQKVEFLVSFYNNEISEKSEIFDDQFSVERPDGSNFTLKIRSTKLEDSAMYFCASSRWGSNQPQHFGDGTRLSIL.

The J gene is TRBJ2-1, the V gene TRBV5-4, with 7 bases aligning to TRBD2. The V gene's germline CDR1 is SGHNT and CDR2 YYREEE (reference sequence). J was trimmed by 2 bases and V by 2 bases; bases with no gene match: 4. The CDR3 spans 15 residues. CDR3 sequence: CASSLAGHTYNEQFF. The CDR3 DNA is TGTGCCAGCAGCTTAGCGGGGCACACCTACAATGAGCAGTTCTTC.

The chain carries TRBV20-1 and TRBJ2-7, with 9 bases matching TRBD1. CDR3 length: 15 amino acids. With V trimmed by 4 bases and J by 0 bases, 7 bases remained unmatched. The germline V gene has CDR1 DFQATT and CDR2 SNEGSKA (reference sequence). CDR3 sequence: CSAIGTGRSSYEQYF. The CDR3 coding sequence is TGCAGTGCTATCGGGACAGGGAGGAGCTCCTACGAGCAGTACTTC.

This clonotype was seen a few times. The DNA of the CDR3 is TGCGCCAGCAGCAAAAGAGAATTCAACACTGAAGCTTTCTTT. This codes for CASSKREFNTEAFF. The chain joins TRBV5-1 to TRBJ1-1; D is uncertain. Germline CDR1 reads SGHRS; CDR2 reads YFSETQ. The CDR3 is 14 amino acids. V lost 4 bases and J 2 bases, leaving 12 bases between the germline ends.

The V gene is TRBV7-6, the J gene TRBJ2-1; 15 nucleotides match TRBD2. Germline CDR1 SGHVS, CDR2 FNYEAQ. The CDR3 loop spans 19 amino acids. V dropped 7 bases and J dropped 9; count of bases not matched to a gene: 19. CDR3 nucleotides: TGTGCCAGCACTCCCCCCCTCCCAGGACTAGCGGGAGGGACTATTGAGCAGTTCTTC. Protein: CASTPPLPGLAGGTIEQFF.

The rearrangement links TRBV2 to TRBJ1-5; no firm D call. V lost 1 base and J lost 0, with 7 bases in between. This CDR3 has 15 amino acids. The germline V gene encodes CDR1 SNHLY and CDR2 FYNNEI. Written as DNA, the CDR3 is TGTGCCAGCAGTGAAGGGCAGGTTAGCAATCAGCCCCAGCATTTT. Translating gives CASSEGQVSNQPQHF.

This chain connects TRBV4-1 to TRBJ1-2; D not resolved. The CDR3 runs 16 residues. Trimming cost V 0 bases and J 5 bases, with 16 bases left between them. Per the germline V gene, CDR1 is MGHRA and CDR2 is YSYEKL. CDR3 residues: CASSQDPAGGLYGYTF. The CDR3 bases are TGCGCCAGCAGCCAAGATCCAGCAGGCGGACTATATGGCTACACCTTC.

CDR3 residues: CAIAPGPFYEQYF. CDR3 DNA sequence: TGTGCCATCGCCCCGGGTCCCTTCTACGAGCAGTACTTC. This chain links TRBV27 with TRBJ2-7; unclear D gene. This CDR3 is 13 amino acids long. In germline, CDR1 is MNHEY, CDR2 SMNVEV (reference sequence). V was clipped by 10 bases and J by 3 bases, with 16 bases between them.

The CDR3: CASSWGTGIQETQYF. Written as DNA, the CDR3 is TGTGCCAGCAGTTGGGGTACGGGAATCCAAGAGACCCAGTACTTC. V is TRBV27 and J is TRBJ2-5, with TRBD2 as a possible D gene (5 bases). CDR1 and CDR2 from the germline V gene are MNHEY and SMNVEV (reference sequence). The length of the CDR3 is 15 residues. V shed 4 bases and J shed 1 base, with 13 bases lying between them.

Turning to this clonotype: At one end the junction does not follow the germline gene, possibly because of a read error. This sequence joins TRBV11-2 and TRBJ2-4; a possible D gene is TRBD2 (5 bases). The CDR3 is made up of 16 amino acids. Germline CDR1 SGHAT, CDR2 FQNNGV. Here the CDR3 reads CAGSDAGRRSKNIQYF. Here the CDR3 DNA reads TGTGCCGGCAGCGACGCTGGCCGGAGGTCCAAAAACATTCAGTACTTC. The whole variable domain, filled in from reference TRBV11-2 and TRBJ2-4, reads EAGVAQSPRYKIIEKRQSVAFWCNPISGHATLYWYQQILGQGPKLLIQFQNNGVVDDSQLPKDRFSAERLKGVDSTLKIQPAKLEDSAVYLCAGSDAGRRSKNIQYFGAGTRLSVL.

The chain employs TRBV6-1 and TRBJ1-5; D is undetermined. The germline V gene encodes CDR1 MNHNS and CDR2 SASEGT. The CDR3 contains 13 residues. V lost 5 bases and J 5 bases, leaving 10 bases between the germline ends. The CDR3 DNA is TGTGCCAGCAGTCCCGACAAGTATCAGCCCCAGCATTTT. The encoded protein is CASSPDKYQPQHF.

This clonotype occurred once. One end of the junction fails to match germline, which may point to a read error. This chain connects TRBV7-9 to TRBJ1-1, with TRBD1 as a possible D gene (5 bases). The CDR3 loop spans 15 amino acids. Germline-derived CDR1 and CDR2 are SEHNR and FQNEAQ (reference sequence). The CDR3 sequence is CASSLASEGDLEAFF. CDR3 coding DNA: TGTGCCAGCAGCCTAGCCTCGGAAGGGGACCTTGAAGCTTTCTTT.

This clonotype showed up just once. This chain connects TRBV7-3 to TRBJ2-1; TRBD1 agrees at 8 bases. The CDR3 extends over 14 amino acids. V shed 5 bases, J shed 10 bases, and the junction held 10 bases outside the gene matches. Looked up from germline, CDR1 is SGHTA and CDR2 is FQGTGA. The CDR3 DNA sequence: TGTGCCAGCAGCGCGACCGGGACAGGCGGAGAGCAGTTCTTC. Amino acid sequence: CASSATGTGGEQFF.

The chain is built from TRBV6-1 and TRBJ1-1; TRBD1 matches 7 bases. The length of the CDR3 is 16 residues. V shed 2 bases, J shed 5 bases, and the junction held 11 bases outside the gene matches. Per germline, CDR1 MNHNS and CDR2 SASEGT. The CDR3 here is CASSERLGTAGTEAFF. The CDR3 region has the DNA TGTGCCAGCAGTGAAAGACTTGGGACAGCAGGGACTGAAGCTTTCTTT.

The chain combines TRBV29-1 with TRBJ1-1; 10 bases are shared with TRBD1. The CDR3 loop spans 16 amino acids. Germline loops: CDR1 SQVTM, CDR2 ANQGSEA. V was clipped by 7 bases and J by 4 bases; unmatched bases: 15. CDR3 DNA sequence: TGCAGCGCTTTACACTCGACAGGGGGCTCGATCACTGAAGCTTTCTTT. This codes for CSALHSTGGSITEAFF.

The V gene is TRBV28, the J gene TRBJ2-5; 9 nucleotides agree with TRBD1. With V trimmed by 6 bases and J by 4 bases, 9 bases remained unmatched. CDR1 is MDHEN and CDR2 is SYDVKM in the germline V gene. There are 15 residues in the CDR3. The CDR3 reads CASRDPGQGGETQYF. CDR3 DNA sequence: TGTGCCAGCAGAGATCCGGGACAGGGTGGAGAGACCCAGTACTTC.

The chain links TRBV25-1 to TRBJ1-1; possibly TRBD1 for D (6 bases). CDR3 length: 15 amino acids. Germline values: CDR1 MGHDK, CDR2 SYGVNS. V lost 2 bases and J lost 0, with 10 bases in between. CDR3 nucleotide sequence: TGTGCCAGCAGTGAAGGGTGGACAGTGAACACTGAAGCTTTCTTT. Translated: CASSEGWTVNTEAFF.

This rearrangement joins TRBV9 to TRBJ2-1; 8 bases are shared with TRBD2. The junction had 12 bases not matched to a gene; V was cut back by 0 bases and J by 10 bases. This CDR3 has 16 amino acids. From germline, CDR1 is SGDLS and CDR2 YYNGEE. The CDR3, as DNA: TGTGCCAGCAGCGTAGGGGTAGCGGGACCCCGCCGGGAGCAGTTCTTC. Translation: CASSVGVAGPRREQFF.

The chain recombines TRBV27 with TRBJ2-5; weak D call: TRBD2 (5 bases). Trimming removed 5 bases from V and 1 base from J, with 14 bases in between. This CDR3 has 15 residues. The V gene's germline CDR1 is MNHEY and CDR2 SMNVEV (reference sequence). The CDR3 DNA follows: TGTGCCAGCAGTGACGGACTGCCCGCCCAAGAGACCCAGTACTTC. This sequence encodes CASSDGLPAQETQYF.

The CDR3 nucleotides read TGCGCCAGCAGCTTGGGGACGGGGACGGCGGACGAGCAGTACTTC. It is translated as CASSLGTGTADEQYF. The V gene is TRBV5-1, the J gene TRBJ2-7, with D perhaps being TRBD1 or TRBD2 (5 bases each). V was pared by 0 bases and J by 5 bases, with 15 bases between. Germline assignment: CDR1 SGHRS and CDR2 YFSETQ. The CDR3 length is 15 residues.

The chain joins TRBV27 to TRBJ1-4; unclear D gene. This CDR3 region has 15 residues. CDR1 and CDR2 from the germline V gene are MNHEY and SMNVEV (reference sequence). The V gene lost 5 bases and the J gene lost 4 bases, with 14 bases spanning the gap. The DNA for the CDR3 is TGTGCCAGCAGTAAAGAAGGGTGGAGTAATGAAAAACTGTTTTTT. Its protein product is CASSKEGWSNEKLFF.

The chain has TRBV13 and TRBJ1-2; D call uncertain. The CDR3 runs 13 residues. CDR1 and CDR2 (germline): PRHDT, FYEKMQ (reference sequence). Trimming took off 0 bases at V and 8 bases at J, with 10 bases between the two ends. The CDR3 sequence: CASSLGQIRGYTF. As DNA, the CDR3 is TGTGCCAGCAGCTTAGGACAGATTCGGGGCTACACCTTC.

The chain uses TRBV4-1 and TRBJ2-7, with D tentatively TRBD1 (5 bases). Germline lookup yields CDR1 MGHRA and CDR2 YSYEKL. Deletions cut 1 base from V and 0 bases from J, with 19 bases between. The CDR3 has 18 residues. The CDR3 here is CASSQVIIVTASSYEQYF. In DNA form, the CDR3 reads TGCGCCAGCAGCCAAGTTATTATAGTGACAGCCAGCTCCTACGAGCAGTACTTC.

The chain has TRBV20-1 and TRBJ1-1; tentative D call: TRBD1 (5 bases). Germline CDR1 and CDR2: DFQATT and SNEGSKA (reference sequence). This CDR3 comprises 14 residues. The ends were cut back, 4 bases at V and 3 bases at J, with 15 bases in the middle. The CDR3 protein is CSATSGLSDTEAFF. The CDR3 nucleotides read TGCAGTGCTACCTCGGGACTTTCGGACACTGAAGCTTTCTTT.

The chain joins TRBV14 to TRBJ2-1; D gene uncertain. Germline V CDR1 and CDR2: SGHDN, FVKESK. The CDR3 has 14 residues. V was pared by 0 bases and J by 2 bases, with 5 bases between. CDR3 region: CASSQERAYNEQFF. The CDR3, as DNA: TGTGCCAGCAGCCAAGAACGGGCCTACAATGAGCAGTTCTTC.